What follows are 22 T cell receptor beta chains derived from one specimen sequenced in a study of OX40 agonist ivuxolimab in advanced cancers. TCRdb keeps only in-frame clones here, not all; method: immunoSEQ multiplex PCR. The sample consists of about 86,000 clones, 91% of them appearing once. This sample comprised CD4+ or CD8+ T cells sorted from blood, obtained in a trial of the OX40 agonist ivuxolimab. The receptor set was obtained from an adult with an advanced solid tumor such as melanoma, head and neck, liver or kidney cancer.

The chain links TRBV7-9 to TRBJ1-2; 7 nucleotides match TRBD1. Germline V CDR1 and CDR2: SEHNR, FQNEAQ (reference sequence). CDR3 size: 14 residues. Unmatched junction bases numbered 5, after V lost 7 bases and J lost 0 bases. Here the CDR3 DNA reads TGTGCCAGCATCGAGGGACAGTCTAACTATGGCTACACCTTC. Its protein is CASIEGQSNYGYTF. The variable domain in full, with the rest retrieved from reference TRBV7-9 and TRBJ1-2, is DTGVSQNPRHKITKRGQNVTFRCDPISEHNRLYWYRQTLGQGPEFLTYFQNEAQLEKSRLLSDRFSAERPKGSFSTLEIQRTEQGDSAMYLCASIEGQSNYGYTFGSGTRLTVV.

This chain joins TRBV7-8 and TRBJ2-1; D is possibly TRBD2 (6 bases). V was shortened by 3 bases and J by 2 bases, with 11 bases between the two germline ends. The V gene's germline CDR1 is SGHVS and CDR2 FQNEAQ. The CDR3 has 15 amino acids. In DNA, the CDR3 is TGTGCCAGCAGCTTGGGACTCCCCACCTACAATGAGCAGTTCTTC. This gives the protein CASSLGLPTYNEQFF. The full variable domain, in which reference TRBV7-8 and TRBJ2-1 provide the parts outside the CDR3, is GAGVSQSPRYKVAKRGQDVALRCDPISGHVSLFWYQQALGQGPEFLTYFQNEAQLDKSGLPSDRFFAERPEGSVSTLKIQRTQQEDSAVYLCASSLGLPTYNEQFFGPGTRLTVL.

J is TRBJ2-5 and V is TRBV28; 7 positions agree with TRBD2. CDR3 length: 13 residues. Trimming at V came to 5 bases and at J to 7 bases, leaving 7 bases not matched to a gene. The germline V gene has CDR1 MDHEN and CDR2 SYDVKM. CDR3 region: CASSILAVVTQYF. CDR3 bases: TGTGCCAGCAGTATCCTAGCGGTAGTGACCCAGTACTTC.

The chain carries TRBV6-5 and TRBJ1-5, with D tentatively TRBD1 (6 bases). The germline V gene has CDR1 MNHEY and CDR2 SVGAGI. CDR3 size: 16 residues. V lost 0 bases and J lost 5, with 14 bases in between. CDR3 in amino acids: CASSYSWDTAHQPQHF. The CDR3 coding sequence is TGTGCCAGCAGTTACTCGTGGGACACTGCCCATCAGCCCCAGCATTTT.

The J gene is TRBJ1-2, the V gene TRBV5-6; 7 bases map to TRBD1. Per the germline V gene, CDR1 is SGHDT and CDR2 is YYEEEE. The CDR3 loop spans 14 amino acids. Losses at the gene ends were 4 bases for V and 5 bases for J; bases not matched to a gene: 8. This chain's CDR3 is CASSPGGVSYGYTF. The CDR3 bases are TGTGCCAGCAGCCCAGGGGGAGTATCTTATGGCTACACCTTC. Supplemented by reference TRBV5-6 and TRBJ1-2, the full variable domain reads DAGVTQSPTHLIKTRGQQVTLRCSPKSGHDTVSWYQQALGQGPQFIFQYYEEEERQRGNFPDRFSGHQFPNYSSELNVNALLLGDSALYLCASSPGGVSYGYTFGSGTRLTVV.

This chain links TRBV6-5 with TRBJ2-7; a weak D match, TRBD1 (6 bases). The CDR3 contains 12 residues. V shed 6 bases and J shed 2 bases, with 8 bases lying between them. CDR1 is MNHEY and CDR2 is SVGAGI in the germline V gene. CDR3 bases: TGTGCCAGCAGCAGGGGCCCCTACGAGCAGTACTTC. Its translation: CASSRGPYEQYF.

This clone was seen a handful of times. The CDR3 protein is CASSLEGTASYEQYF. CDR3 nucleotides: TGCGCCAGCAGCTTGGAAGGGACAGCTTCCTACGAGCAGTACTTC. The chain has TRBV5-1 and TRBJ2-7; 7 bases align to TRBD1. After removal of 0 bases from V and 1 base from J, the junction contained 4 bases not matched to a gene. Germline-derived CDR1 and CDR2 are SGHRS and YFSETQ. The CDR3 has 15 amino acids.

V usage is TRBV29-1 and J usage is TRBJ2-3, with D possibly matching TRBD1 (5 bases). Looked up from germline, CDR1 is SQVTM and CDR2 is ANQGSEA. This CDR3 spans 13 amino acids. Trimming took 1 base from V and 4 from J, leaving 9 bases between them. The CDR3 region has the DNA TGCAGCGTTGAAGCTGGGGCCGCAGATACGCAGTATTTT. It encodes CSVEAGAADTQYF.

This sequence joins TRBV4-1 and TRBJ1-2; weak D call: TRBD1 (6 bases). Germline loops: CDR1 MGHRA, CDR2 YSYEKL. Deletions cut 5 bases from V and 0 bases from J, with 10 bases between. The CDR3 has 14 amino acids. The CDR3 loop is CASSSGTPNYGYTF. CDR3 nucleotide sequence: TGCGCCAGCAGCTCCGGGACACCTAACTATGGCTACACCTTC.

Points on this clone: The junction and the germline gene differ at one end; a read error may be behind it. The chain combines TRBV30 with TRBJ2-7; 9 bases fit TRBD2. Per the germline V gene, CDR1 is GTSNPN and CDR2 is SVGIG (reference sequence). The CDR3 contains 13 residues. The CDR3 DNA reads as TGTGCCTGGAGTGGGGTAGCGGGAGAGATTACCCGTTTC. This codes for CAWSGVAGEITRF.

V is TRBV4-1 and J is TRBJ1-2, with D possibly matching TRBD1 (6 bases). The germline V gene encodes CDR1 MGHRA and CDR2 YSYEKL. Trimming removed 0 bases from V and 6 bases from J, with 8 bases in between. The CDR3 is made up of 13 amino acids. CDR3 sequence reads: CASSQESGDGYTF. Written as DNA, the CDR3 is TGCGCCAGCAGCCAAGAGTCAGGGGATGGCTACACCTTC.

The chain is built from TRBV5-4 and TRBJ2-5; D is unclear. The CDR3 is 16 residues long. In germline, CDR1 is SGHNT, CDR2 YYREEE (reference sequence). Trimming removed 2 bases from V and 1 base from J, with 15 bases in between. The CDR3 nucleotides are TGTGCCAGCAGCTTAGCGTTGTGGGAAAGCCAAGAGACCCAGTACTTC. Amino acid sequence: CASSLALWESQETQYF.

V gene TRBV7-2 combines with J gene TRBJ2-5; D tentatively reads TRBD1 or TRBD2 (6 bases each). Germline lookup yields CDR1 SGHTA and CDR2 FQGNSA. With 1 base removed from V and 3 bases from J, the gap between germline ends came to 21 bases. The CDR3 is 18 residues long. The DNA for the CDR3 is TGTGCCAGCAGCTTAGACCTTAGGGGCGGGACACCAAAAGAGACCCAGTACTTC. It codes for CASSLDLRGGTPKETQYF. Full variable domain (rest looked up from reference TRBV7-2 and TRBJ2-5): GAGVSQSPSNKVTEKGKDVELRCDPISGHTALYWYRQSLGQGLEFLIYFQGNSAPDKSGLPSDRFSAERTGGSVSTLTIQRTQQEDSAVYLCASSLDLRGGTPKETQYFGPGTRLLVL.

The rearrangement uses TRBV18 and TRBJ2-6, with D perhaps matching TRBD1 (6 bases). Per germline, CDR1 KGHSH and CDR2 LQKENI. Between the trimmed V and J ends, which lost 5 bases and 3 bases, there was a span of 11 bases. CDR3 length: 15 residues. CDR3 in DNA: TGTGCCAGCTCAGTAACAGGGTTTGGGGCCAACGTCCTGACTTTC. The encoded protein is CASSVTGFGANVLTF.

V and J are TRBV4-1 and TRBJ1-1; the D is unclear. Germline lookup yields CDR1 MGHRA and CDR2 YSYEKL. This CDR3 contains 15 residues. V lost 1 base and J 0 bases, leaving 9 bases between the germline ends. Written as DNA, the CDR3 is TGCGCCAGCAGCCAAGCGTTTCAGTTGAACACTGAAGCTTTCTTT. Amino acids: CASSQAFQLNTEAFF.

V is TRBV5-1 and J is TRBJ2-7, with D possibly matching TRBD1 (5 bases). The CDR3 has 14 amino acids. Deletions cut 0 bases from V and 5 bases from J, with 12 bases between. CDR1 SGHRS and CDR2 YFSETQ come from the germline V gene. The CDR3 DNA is TGCGCCAGCAGCTTGGGGGGCATATCGGACGAGCAGTACTTC. It encodes CASSLGGISDEQYF.

This chain links TRBV7-8 with TRBJ2-7; TRBD2 matches 12 bases. J was trimmed by 4 bases and V by 5 bases; bases with no gene match: 6. The CDR3 loop spans 15 amino acids. CDR1 is SGHVS and CDR2 is FQNEAQ in the germline V gene. In DNA form, the CDR3 reads TGTGCCAGCAGCACGACTAGCGGGAGTGATTACGAGCAGTACTTC. This sequence encodes CASSTTSGSDYEQYF.

This rearrangement joins TRBV2 to TRBJ2-1; a weak D match, TRBD1 (6 bases). In germline, CDR1 is SNHLY, CDR2 FYNNEI. V was trimmed by 6 bases and J by 8 bases, leaving 14 bases between them. This CDR3 has 13 residues. The CDR3 DNA is TGTGCCAGCAGCGTTGGACAGTACGATGAGCAGTTCTTC. Translated: CASSVGQYDEQFF.

The V call is TRBV9, the J call TRBJ2-6; either TRBD1 or TRBD2 may supply D (6 bases each). This CDR3 region has 16 residues. The V gene lost 3 bases and the J gene lost 5 bases, with 15 bases spanning the gap. Germline V gene lookup returns CDR1 SGDLS and CDR2 YYNGEE. The CDR3 is CASSAQLGGWANVLTF. The CDR3 DNA reads as TGTGCCAGCAGCGCCCAGTTGGGGGGCTGGGCCAACGTCCTGACTTTC.

The V and J genes are TRBV27 and TRBJ2-7; tentatively, D is TRBD1 (6 bases). Looked up from germline, CDR1 is MNHEY and CDR2 is SMNVEV (reference sequence). The CDR3 is 17 amino acids. The V and J ends lost 6 bases and 6 bases respectively, with 27 bases between them. The CDR3, as DNA: TGTGCCAGCAGCTTACTAAATCACGAAGGGGGTAGCGTCGAGCAGTACTTC. Translation gives CASSLLNHEGGSVEQYF.

This clone showed up just once. The genes are TRBV5-1 and TRBJ2-1, with TRBD2 as a possible D gene (6 bases). This CDR3 comprises 15 residues. The germline V gene encodes CDR1 SGHRS and CDR2 YFSETQ. The germline V and J ends were trimmed by 0 bases and 9 bases, with 16 bases remaining between them. CDR3 coding DNA: TGCGCCAGCAGCTTGGGAGGGCGGGGAATTAGTGAGCAGTTCTTC. It codes for CASSLGGRGISEQFF.

The chain is built from TRBV9 and TRBJ1-2, with unresolved D. V lost 4 bases, J lost 4 bases, and 17 bases lay in between. Germline V gene sequence: CDR1 SGDLS, CDR2 YYNGEE. The CDR3 is 15 amino acids. The CDR3 DNA reads TGTGCCAGCAGCCTCGTGTGTAGGGAGAGCTATGGCTACACCTTC. Translated, it gives CASSLVCRESYGYTF.